Below are 29 T cell receptor beta chains sequenced from a single sample in a study of Ad26.COV2.S vaccination and SARS-CoV-2 variants. Generated by immunoSEQ multiplex PCR, the TCRdb table keeps only in-frame clones and is missing some. The data contain about 350,000 clones, just over 90% of them singletons. Sequencing used peripheral blood, obtained after recovery from COVID-19. The receptors shown here come from a human donor who had recovered from COVID-19.

The genes are TRBV6-6 and TRBJ1-6; 9 bases align to TRBD1. The length of the CDR3 is 13 residues. After removal of 5 bases from V and 13 bases from J, the junction contained 6 bases not matched to a gene. Germline-derived CDR1 and CDR2 are MNHNY and SVGAGI (reference sequence). CDR3 protein: CASSPGQGSPLHF. In DNA form, the CDR3 reads TGTGCCAGCAGTCCAGGACAGGGGAGTCCCCTCCACTTT.

The CDR3 region has the DNA TGTGCCAGCAGCCTAGCGTTCCATGAGCAGTTCTTC. Protein sequence: CASSLAFHEQFF. The chain uses TRBV6-2 or TRBV6-3 and TRBJ2-1, with D perhaps TRBD2 (6 bases). Germline V gene sequence: CDR1 MNHEY, CDR2 SVGEGT. V lost 6 bases to trimming and J lost 8 bases, with 11 bases between them. The CDR3 contains 12 residues.

This sequence joins TRBV5-4 and TRBJ1-2; D might be TRBD1 (5 bases). The CDR3 sequence is 16 residues long. CDR1 is SGHNT, CDR2 YYREEE, per germline (reference sequence). V lost 2 bases and J lost 8, with 22 bases in between. The chain's CDR3 is CASSFPGGTPGWGYTF. CDR3 in DNA: TGTGCCAGCAGCTTCCCAGGAGGGACCCCCGGTTGGGGCTACACCTTC.

As to this clone: Other DNA sequences in this specimen translate into the identical CDR3. V gene TRBV7-9 combines with J gene TRBJ1-1; D is perhaps TRBD1 (5 bases). V was clipped by 1 base and J by 2 bases, with 8 bases between them. This CDR3 is built from 14 residues. The germline V gene encodes CDR1 SEHNR and CDR2 FQNEAQ (reference sequence). The CDR3: CASSLGQGNTEAFF. Here the CDR3 DNA reads TGTGCCAGCAGCTTAGGTCAGGGAAACACTGAAGCTTTCTTT.

The CDR3: CASSLEGRWGSSGNTIYF. The CDR3 DNA is TGTGCCAGCAGCTTAGAAGGTCGGTGGGGGTCCTCTGGAAACACCATATATTTT. The genes are TRBV7-9 and TRBJ1-3; tentative D call: TRBD1 (5 bases). The V end lost 1 base, the J end lost 0 bases, and 16 bases lay between the germline ends. In germline, CDR1 is SEHNR, CDR2 FQNEAQ (reference sequence). The CDR3 covers 18 residues. Together with reference TRBV7-9 and TRBJ1-3, the CDR3 gives the full variable domain: DTGVSQNPRHKITKRGQNVTFRCDPISEHNRLYWYRQTLGQGPEFLTYFQNEAQLEKSRLLSDRFSAERPKGSFSTLEIQRTEQGDSAMYLCASSLEGRWGSSGNTIYFGEGSWLTVV.

The chain joins TRBV27 to TRBJ2-7, with D possibly matching TRBD1 (5 bases). The V end was cut by 6 bases, the J end by 0 bases, with 12 bases between. This CDR3 is 14 amino acids long. From germline, CDR1 is MNHEY and CDR2 SMNVEV (reference sequence). Here the CDR3 DNA reads TGTGCCAGCAGGAAGTCCAGGGACTCCTACGAGCAGTACTTC. Its protein is CASRKSRDSYEQYF.

The V call is TRBV5-4, the J call TRBJ2-7; 7 bases match TRBD1. V lost 4 bases to trimming and J lost 3 bases; unmatched junction nucleotides: 13. CDR1 SGHNT and CDR2 YYREEE come from the germline V gene (reference sequence). The CDR3 runs to 16 residues. The CDR3 spells CASSAQTGAIIYEQYF. The CDR3 DNA follows: TGTGCCAGCAGCGCACAAACAGGGGCCATCATCTACGAGCAGTACTTC. Filled out from reference TRBV5-4 and TRBJ2-7, the complete variable domain reads ETGVTQSPTHLIKTRGQQVTLRCSSQSGHNTVSWYQQALGQGPQFIFQYYREEENGRGNFPPRFSGLQFPNYSSELNVNALELDDSALYLCASSAQTGAIIYEQYFGPGTRLTVT.

The rearrangement links TRBV6-6 to TRBJ1-1; TRBD1 might be the D (6 bases). This CDR3 is built from 16 residues. Trimming shortened V by 0 bases and J by 4 bases, and 15 bases separated the two germline ends. Looked up from germline, CDR1 is MNHNY and CDR2 is SVGAGI (reference sequence). The CDR3 sequence is CASSYSRGGGSTEAFF. The CDR3 DNA is TGTGCCAGCAGTTACTCGAGAGGGGGAGGTAGCACTGAAGCTTTCTTT.

This clone has only a few counts. The chain carries TRBV7-2 and TRBJ1-5; D not certain. The germline gives CDR1 SGHTA, CDR2 FQGNSA. V was clipped by 2 bases and J by 7 bases, with 18 bases between them. The CDR3 has 16 residues. The CDR3 spells CASSLTSIWRAQPQHF. The CDR3 nucleotides read TGTGCCAGCAGCTTAACGAGTATCTGGAGGGCCCAGCCCCAGCATTTT.

This clone is a singleton in its sample. The rearrangement links TRBV9 to TRBJ2-7; TRBD2 aligns across 7 bases. The germline V gene encodes CDR1 SGDLS and CDR2 YYNGEE. This CDR3 comprises 16 residues. V shed 0 bases and J 2 bases; nucleotides not matched to a gene: 8. The CDR3 DNA sequence: TGTGCCAGCAGCGTAGAGGGCGGGGGATTGCCCTACGAGCAGTACTTC. Its translation: CASSVEGGGLPYEQYF.

The chain couples TRBV5-5 to TRBJ2-2, with 8 bases fitting TRBD1. The CDR3 runs to 15 residues. The germline CDR1 and CDR2 sequences are SGHKS and YYEKEE (reference sequence). The V and J ends lost 7 bases and 4 bases, in that order; junction bases with no gene match: 9. The CDR3 protein is CASQPGDRTTGELFF. The CDR3 nucleotides read TGTGCCAGCCAACCAGGGGACAGGACCACCGGGGAGCTGTTTTTT. The full variable domain, its missing parts supplied by reference TRBV5-5 and TRBJ2-2, is DAGVTQSPTHLIKTRGQQVTLRCSPISGHKSVSWYQQVLGQGPQFIFQYYEKEERGRGNFPDRFSARQFPNYSSELNVNALLLGDSALYLCASQPGDRTTGELFFGEGSRLTVL.

The chain has TRBV12-3 or TRBV12-4 and TRBJ1-2; D unclear. V lost 2 bases and J 5 bases, leaving 6 bases between the germline ends. The CDR3 is made up of 12 amino acids. The CDR3, as DNA: TGTGCCAGCAGTTTAAAAGGATATGGCTACACCTTC. This gives the protein CASSLKGYGYTF.

The V and J genes are TRBV3-1 (or the pseudogene TRBV3-2) and TRBJ2-5, with TRBD2 matching over 8 bases. Germline loops: CDR1 LGHDT, CDR2 YNNKEL (reference sequence). The trim removed 3 bases at V and 10 bases at J, leaving 7 bases unmatched. CDR3 size: 13 residues. CDR3 DNA: TGTGCCAGCAGCCATACTCCGGGGGGGGACCAGTACTTC. As protein: CASSHTPGGDQYF.

The chain has TRBV5-1 and TRBJ2-5, with D perhaps given as TRBD1 or TRBD2 (5 bases each). In germline, CDR1 is SGHRS, CDR2 YFSETQ. This CDR3 is 14 amino acids long. Trimming left V 3 bases short and J 2 bases short, with 11 bases between. The CDR3, as DNA: TGCGCCAGCAGCTCCGGGACGCAGCAAGAGACCCAGTACTTC. It encodes CASSSGTQQETQYF. The complete variable domain, with remaining parts taken from reference TRBV5-1 and TRBJ2-5, reads KAGVTQTPRYLIKTRGQQVTLSCSPISGHRSVSWYQQTPGQGLQFLFEYFSETQRNKGNFPGRFSGRQFSNSRSEMNVSTLELGDSALYLCASSSGTQQETQYFGPGTRLLVL.

The gene calls are TRBV11-3 and TRBJ2-1; 14 nucleotides align to TRBD2. The CDR3 has 16 amino acids. Germline CDR1 SGHNT, CDR2 YENEEA. V lost 5 bases and J lost 9; bases outside the gene matches: 9. CDR3: CASSLRLAGGLGEQFF. The CDR3 DNA reads TGTGCCAGCAGCCTTCGACTAGCGGGGGGGCTCGGTGAGCAGTTCTTC. Full variable domain (rest looked up from reference TRBV11-3 and TRBJ2-1): EAGVVQSPRYKIIEKKQPVAFWCNPISGHNTLYWYLQNLGQGPELLIRYENEEAVDDSQLPKDRFSAERLKGVDSTLKIQPAELGDSAVYLCASSLRLAGGLGEQFFGPGTRLTVL.

This CDR3 reads CASGLRQVQSGANVLTF. For the CDR3, the DNA is TGTGCTAGTGGTTTGCGGCAGGTCCAATCTGGGGCCAACGTCCTGACTTTC. This rearrangement joins TRBV12-5 to TRBJ2-6; D is unresolved. Trimming took off 2 bases at V and 1 base at J, with 12 bases between the two ends. Germline CDR1 is LGHNT and CDR2 is FRNRAP. The CDR3 is 17 amino acids.

The V gene is TRBV4-1, the J gene TRBJ2-2; 9 bases match TRBD1. The CDR3 is made up of 15 amino acids. V lost 6 bases to trimming and J lost 4 bases; unmatched junction nucleotides: 6. Germline V gene lookup returns CDR1 MGHRA and CDR2 YSYEKL. The CDR3 sequence is CASRYRGLGTGELFF. CDR3 nucleotide sequence: TGCGCCAGCAGGTACAGGGGGCTGGGCACCGGGGAGCTGTTTTTT.

The gene calls are TRBV9 and TRBJ1-2, with TRBD1 matching 7 bases. V was pared by 3 bases and J by 0 bases, with 5 bases of the junction left unmatched. The CDR3 has 15 amino acids. Germline V gene lookup returns CDR1 SGDLS and CDR2 YYNGEE. This CDR3 reads CASSDRQGANYGYTF. The DNA for the CDR3 is TGTGCCAGCAGCGACCGACAGGGAGCTAACTATGGCTACACCTTC.

CDR3 amino acids: CASSRDRQNNSPLHF. The CDR3 coding sequence is TGTGCCAGCTCCCGGGATCGACAGAATAATTCACCCCTCCACTTT. The rearrangement links TRBV19 to TRBJ1-6; D possibly corresponds to TRBD1 (5 bases). Trimming removed 9 bases at V and 5 bases at J, with 17 bases between. CDR1 and CDR2 (germline): LNHDA, SQIVND (reference sequence). The CDR3 has 15 residues.

This chain links TRBV6-1 with TRBJ1-6, with TRBD1 identical over 7 bases. Per the germline V gene, CDR1 is MNHNS and CDR2 is SASEGT. This CDR3 is built from 17 residues. J was trimmed by 7 bases and V by 2 bases; bases with no gene match: 11. CDR3 bases: TGTGCCAGCAGTGAAAGTGGAAGGAGACAGGGAAATTCACCCCTCCACTTT. It is translated as CASSESGRRQGNSPLHF.

This chain uses TRBV20-1 with TRBJ2-3; no clear D gene. Per the germline V gene, CDR1 is DFQATT and CDR2 is SNEGSKA (reference sequence). This CDR3 is 11 amino acids long. The V end lost 4 bases, the J end lost 0 bases, and 2 bases lay between the germline ends. CDR3 bases: TGCAGTGCTACGAGCACAGATACGCAGTATTTT. This encodes CSATSTDTQYF.

The chain has TRBV10-1 and TRBJ1-1, with D unresolved. Germline lookup yields CDR1 WNHNN and CDR2 SYGVQD (reference sequence). The CDR3 is 12 residues long. V lost 2 bases to trimming and J lost 5 bases, with 6 bases between them. CDR3 sequence reads: CASSEEGTEAFF. Written as DNA, the CDR3 is TGCGCCAGCAGTGAGGAGGGAACTGAAGCTTTCTTT.

CDR3 sequence: CASMVGGADTGELFF. The CDR3 DNA sequence: TGTGCCAGTATGGTTGGGGGCGCAGACACCGGGGAGCTGTTTTTT. The chain links TRBV19 to TRBJ2-2; D may be TRBD1 (6 bases). CDR3 length: 15 amino acids. The germline V and J ends were trimmed by 7 bases and 3 bases, with 15 bases remaining between them. Germline lookup yields CDR1 LNHDA and CDR2 SQIVND (reference sequence).

The chain has TRBV19 and TRBJ1-2; unclear D gene. Between the trimmed V and J ends, which lost 7 bases and 0 bases, there was a span of 12 bases. Germline V lookup: CDR1 LNHDA, CDR2 SQIVND (reference sequence). The CDR3 extends over 14 amino acids. The CDR3 nucleotides are TGTGCCAGTACCCGGGAGGCGACTAACTATGGCTACACCTTC. Amino acid sequence: CASTREATNYGYTF. The variable domain in full, completed from reference TRBV19 and TRBJ1-2, reads DGGITQSPKYLFRKEGQNVTLSCEQNLNHDAMYWYRQDPGQGLRLIYYSQIVNDFQKGDIAEGYSVSREKKESFPLTVTSAQKNPTAFYLCASTREATNYGYTFGSGTRLTVV.

V usage is TRBV7-3 and J usage is TRBJ2-5; D is undetermined. The CDR3 extends over 13 amino acids. Germline CDR1 reads SGHTA; CDR2 reads FQGTGA. The germline V and J ends were trimmed by 5 bases and 5 bases, with 12 bases remaining between them. The CDR3: CASSHDPGETQYF. The DNA of the CDR3 is TGTGCCAGCAGCCACGACCCTGGGGAGACCCAGTACTTC.

The chain joins TRBV6-5 to TRBJ1-1; the D is unclear. The V gene's germline CDR1 is MNHEY and CDR2 SVGAGI. This CDR3 has 15 residues. Trimming shortened V by 6 bases and J by 0 bases, and 14 bases separated the two germline ends. CDR3 region: CASRSFRRMNTEAFF. In DNA form, the CDR3 reads TGTGCCAGCAGGAGTTTCAGGAGGATGAACACTGAAGCTTTCTTT.

V gene TRBV19 combines with J gene TRBJ1-1; unclear D gene. The CDR3 has 13 residues. Germline V CDR1 and CDR2: LNHDA, SQIVND (reference sequence). Trimming shortened V by 2 bases and J by 3 bases, and 7 bases separated the two germline ends. The CDR3 coding sequence is TGTGCCAGTAGTATAAACGGGTACACTGAAGCTTTCTTT. This sequence encodes CASSINGYTEAFF.

Only one count was recorded for this clone. V usage is TRBV3-1 (or the pseudogene TRBV3-2) and J usage is TRBJ1-2; D ambiguous. Trimming removed 0 bases from V and 4 bases from J, with 3 bases in between. In germline, CDR1 is LGHDT, CDR2 YNNKEL (reference sequence). The CDR3 runs to 12 residues. The CDR3 region has the DNA TGTGCCAGCAGCCAAGAGGGCTATGGCTACACCTTC. Its protein is CASSQEGYGYTF.

This clone was counted once. The chain has TRBV10-1 and TRBJ2-2; unclear D gene. This CDR3 spans 14 amino acids. V was pared by 7 bases and J by 2 bases, with 11 bases between. From germline, CDR1 is WNHNN and CDR2 SYGVQD (reference sequence). Here the CDR3 reads CASTGQINTGELFF. The CDR3, as DNA: TGCGCCAGCACGGGCCAGATTAACACCGGGGAGCTGTTTTTT.